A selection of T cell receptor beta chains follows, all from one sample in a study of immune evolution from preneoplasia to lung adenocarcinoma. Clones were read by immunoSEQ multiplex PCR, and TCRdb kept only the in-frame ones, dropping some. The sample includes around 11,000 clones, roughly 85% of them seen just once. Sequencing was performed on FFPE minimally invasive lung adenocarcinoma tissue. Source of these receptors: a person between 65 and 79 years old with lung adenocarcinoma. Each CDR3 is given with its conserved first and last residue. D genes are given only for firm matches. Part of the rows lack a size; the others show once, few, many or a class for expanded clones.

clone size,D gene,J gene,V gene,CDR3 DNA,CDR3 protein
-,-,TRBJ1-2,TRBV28,TGTGCCAGCAGCACCGACAGGCCCCGCTATGGCTACACCTTC,CASSTDRPRYGYTF
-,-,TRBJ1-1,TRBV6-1,TGTGCCAGCAGTGAAGACAGGGTCACTGAAGCTTTCTTT,CASSEDRVTEAFF
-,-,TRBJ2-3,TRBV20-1,TGCAGTGCTAGCCTGGTAGATACGCAGTATTTT,CSASLVDTQYF
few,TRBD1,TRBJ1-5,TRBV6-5,TGTGCCAGCAGTCGGGGACAGGGGGCGATTCAGCCCCAGCATTTT,CASSRGQGAIQPQHF
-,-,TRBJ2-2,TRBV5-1,TGCGCCAGCAGACCTGACAGGATCGGGGAGCTGTTTTTT,CASRPDRIGELFF
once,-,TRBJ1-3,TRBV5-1,TGCGCCAGCAGCAACCCGGACGGTGCCTCTGGAAACACCATATATTTT,CASSNPDGASGNTIYF
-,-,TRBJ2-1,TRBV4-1,TGCGCCAGCAGCCAAGATCCTGGGTATGAGCAGTTCTTC,CASSQDPGYEQFF
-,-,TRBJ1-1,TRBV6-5,TGTGCCAGCAGTTACTCCAGGGGTAGTAGTGCTTTCTTT,CASSYSRGSSAFF
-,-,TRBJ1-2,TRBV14,TGTGCCAGCAGCTCACTCGACAGTAAGAACTATGGCTACACCTTC,CASSSLDSKNYGYTF
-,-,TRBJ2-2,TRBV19,TGTGCCAGTAAGGTGGGGGAGCTGTTTTTT,CASKVGELFF
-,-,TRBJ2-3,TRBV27,TGTGCCAGCAGTTTGGGGAGAAGCACAGATACGCAGTATTTT,CASSLGRSTDTQYF
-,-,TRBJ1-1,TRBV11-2,TGTGCCAGCAGCTCCCCAGGAGGGAGGAACACTGAAGCTTTCTTT,CASSSPGGRNTEAFF
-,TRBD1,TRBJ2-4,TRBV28,TGTGCCAGCAGCCTTACAGGGGAGAGGGACATTCAGTACTTC,CASSLTGERDIQYF
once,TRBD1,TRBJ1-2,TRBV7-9,TGTGCCAGCAGCTTTCAACCGGGACAGGGCGTCTTAGGAGGCTACACCTTC,CASSFQPGQGVLGGYTF
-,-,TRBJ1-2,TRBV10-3,TGTGCCATCAGTGACAGAATCTATGGCTACACCTTC,CAISDRIYGYTF
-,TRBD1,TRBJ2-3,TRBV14,TGTGCCAGCAGCCAAGAGGCAGGGGGCATTTTGGATACGCAGTATTTT,CASSQEAGGILDTQYF
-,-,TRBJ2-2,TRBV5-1,TGCGCCAGCAGCCCAAGTCTAGGATCCGGGGAGCTGTTTTTT,CASSPSLGSGELFF
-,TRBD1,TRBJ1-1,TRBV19,TGTGCCAGTAGGGACAGGGGGCCTGAAGCTTTCTTT,CASRDRGPEAFF
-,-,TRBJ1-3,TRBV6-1,TGTGCCAGCAGTGACAGGGAAGTAGGAAACACCATATATTTT,CASSDREVGNTIYF
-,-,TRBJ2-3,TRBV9,TGTGCCAGCGGAGGGGGTAGCGGCCTTAGCACAGATACGCAGTATTTT,CASGGGSGLSTDTQYF
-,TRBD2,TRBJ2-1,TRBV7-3,TGTGCCAGCAGCTTACAAGCTAGCGGGATCAATGAGCAGTTCTTC,CASSLQASGINEQFF
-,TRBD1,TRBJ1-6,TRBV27,TGTGCCAGCAGGGGACAGTTCGGCGATTCACCCCTCCACTTT,CASRGQFGDSPLHF
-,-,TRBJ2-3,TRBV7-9,TGTGCCACCACGGGACCCAGCGACACAGATACGCAGTATTTT,CATTGPSDTDTQYF
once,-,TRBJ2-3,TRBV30,TGTGCCTGGAGTGTACTAAGGAGGACTTTTCTAGATACGCAGTATTTT,CAWSVLRRTFLDTQYF
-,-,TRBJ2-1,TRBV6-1,TGTGCCAGCAGTGAAACCCCGCCGCCCTCCTACAATGAGCAGTTCTTC,CASSETPPPSYNEQFF
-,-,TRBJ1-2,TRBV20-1,TGCAGTGCTAGAGATAGCTATGGCTACACCTTC,CSARDSYGYTF
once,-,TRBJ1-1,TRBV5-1,TGCGCCAGCAGCTTTTTCAGACAAAGTGTGAACACTGAAGCTTTCTTT,CASSFFRQSVNTEAFF
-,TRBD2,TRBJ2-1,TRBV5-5,TGTGCCAGCAGCTTCTCGGGCAGAGGTTGGGGGGGTGAGCAGTTCTTC,CASSFSGRGWGGEQFF
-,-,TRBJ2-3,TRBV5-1,TGCGCCAGCAGCTTCGAACAGGGAGTTCCCTGCACAGATACGCAGTATTTT,CASSFEQGVPCTDTQYF
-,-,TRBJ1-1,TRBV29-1,TGCAGCGTTGGAGCAGCCTTGAGCACTGAAGCTTTCTTT,CSVGAALSTEAFF
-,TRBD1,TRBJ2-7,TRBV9,TGTGCCAGCAGCCCCGGGACAGGGTCGAGGATTTCCTACGAGCAGTACTTC,CASSPGTGSRISYEQYF
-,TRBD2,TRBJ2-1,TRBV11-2,TGTGCCAGCAGCCACATCAGGCTAGCGGGGGGTAGGTCCTACAATGAGCAGTTCTTC,CASSHIRLAGGRSYNEQFF
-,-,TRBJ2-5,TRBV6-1,TGTGCCAGCAGTGGTTACAAAGAGACCCAGTACTTC,CASSGYKETQYF
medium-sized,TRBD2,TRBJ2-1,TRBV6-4,TGTGCCAGCAGTGACCTCCAGGGACTAGGAGAATACAATGAGCAGTTCTTC,CASSDLQGLGEYNEQFF
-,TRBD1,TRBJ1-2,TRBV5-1,TGCGCCAGCAGCTTGGGAGACAGGGCCTATGGCTACACCTTC,CASSLGDRAYGYTF
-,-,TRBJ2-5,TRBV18,TGTGCCAGCTCACCAGGGTGGCAAGAGACCCAGTACTTC,CASSPGWQETQYF
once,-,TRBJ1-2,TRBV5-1,TGCGCCAGCAGCTTGGACACCCGAGGGCATGGCTACACCTTC,CASSLDTRGHGYTF
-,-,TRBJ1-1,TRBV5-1,TGCGCCAGCAGCTTGGGGGCCCAGAGGGGCACTGAAGCTTTCTTT,CASSLGAQRGTEAFF
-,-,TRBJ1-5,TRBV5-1,TGCGCCAGCAGCACCGATAGCAATCAGCCCCAGCATTTT,CASSTDSNQPQHF
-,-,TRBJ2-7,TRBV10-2,TGCGCCAGCAGTGCTACTACCGGTAGCGAGCAGTACTTC,CASSATTGSEQYF